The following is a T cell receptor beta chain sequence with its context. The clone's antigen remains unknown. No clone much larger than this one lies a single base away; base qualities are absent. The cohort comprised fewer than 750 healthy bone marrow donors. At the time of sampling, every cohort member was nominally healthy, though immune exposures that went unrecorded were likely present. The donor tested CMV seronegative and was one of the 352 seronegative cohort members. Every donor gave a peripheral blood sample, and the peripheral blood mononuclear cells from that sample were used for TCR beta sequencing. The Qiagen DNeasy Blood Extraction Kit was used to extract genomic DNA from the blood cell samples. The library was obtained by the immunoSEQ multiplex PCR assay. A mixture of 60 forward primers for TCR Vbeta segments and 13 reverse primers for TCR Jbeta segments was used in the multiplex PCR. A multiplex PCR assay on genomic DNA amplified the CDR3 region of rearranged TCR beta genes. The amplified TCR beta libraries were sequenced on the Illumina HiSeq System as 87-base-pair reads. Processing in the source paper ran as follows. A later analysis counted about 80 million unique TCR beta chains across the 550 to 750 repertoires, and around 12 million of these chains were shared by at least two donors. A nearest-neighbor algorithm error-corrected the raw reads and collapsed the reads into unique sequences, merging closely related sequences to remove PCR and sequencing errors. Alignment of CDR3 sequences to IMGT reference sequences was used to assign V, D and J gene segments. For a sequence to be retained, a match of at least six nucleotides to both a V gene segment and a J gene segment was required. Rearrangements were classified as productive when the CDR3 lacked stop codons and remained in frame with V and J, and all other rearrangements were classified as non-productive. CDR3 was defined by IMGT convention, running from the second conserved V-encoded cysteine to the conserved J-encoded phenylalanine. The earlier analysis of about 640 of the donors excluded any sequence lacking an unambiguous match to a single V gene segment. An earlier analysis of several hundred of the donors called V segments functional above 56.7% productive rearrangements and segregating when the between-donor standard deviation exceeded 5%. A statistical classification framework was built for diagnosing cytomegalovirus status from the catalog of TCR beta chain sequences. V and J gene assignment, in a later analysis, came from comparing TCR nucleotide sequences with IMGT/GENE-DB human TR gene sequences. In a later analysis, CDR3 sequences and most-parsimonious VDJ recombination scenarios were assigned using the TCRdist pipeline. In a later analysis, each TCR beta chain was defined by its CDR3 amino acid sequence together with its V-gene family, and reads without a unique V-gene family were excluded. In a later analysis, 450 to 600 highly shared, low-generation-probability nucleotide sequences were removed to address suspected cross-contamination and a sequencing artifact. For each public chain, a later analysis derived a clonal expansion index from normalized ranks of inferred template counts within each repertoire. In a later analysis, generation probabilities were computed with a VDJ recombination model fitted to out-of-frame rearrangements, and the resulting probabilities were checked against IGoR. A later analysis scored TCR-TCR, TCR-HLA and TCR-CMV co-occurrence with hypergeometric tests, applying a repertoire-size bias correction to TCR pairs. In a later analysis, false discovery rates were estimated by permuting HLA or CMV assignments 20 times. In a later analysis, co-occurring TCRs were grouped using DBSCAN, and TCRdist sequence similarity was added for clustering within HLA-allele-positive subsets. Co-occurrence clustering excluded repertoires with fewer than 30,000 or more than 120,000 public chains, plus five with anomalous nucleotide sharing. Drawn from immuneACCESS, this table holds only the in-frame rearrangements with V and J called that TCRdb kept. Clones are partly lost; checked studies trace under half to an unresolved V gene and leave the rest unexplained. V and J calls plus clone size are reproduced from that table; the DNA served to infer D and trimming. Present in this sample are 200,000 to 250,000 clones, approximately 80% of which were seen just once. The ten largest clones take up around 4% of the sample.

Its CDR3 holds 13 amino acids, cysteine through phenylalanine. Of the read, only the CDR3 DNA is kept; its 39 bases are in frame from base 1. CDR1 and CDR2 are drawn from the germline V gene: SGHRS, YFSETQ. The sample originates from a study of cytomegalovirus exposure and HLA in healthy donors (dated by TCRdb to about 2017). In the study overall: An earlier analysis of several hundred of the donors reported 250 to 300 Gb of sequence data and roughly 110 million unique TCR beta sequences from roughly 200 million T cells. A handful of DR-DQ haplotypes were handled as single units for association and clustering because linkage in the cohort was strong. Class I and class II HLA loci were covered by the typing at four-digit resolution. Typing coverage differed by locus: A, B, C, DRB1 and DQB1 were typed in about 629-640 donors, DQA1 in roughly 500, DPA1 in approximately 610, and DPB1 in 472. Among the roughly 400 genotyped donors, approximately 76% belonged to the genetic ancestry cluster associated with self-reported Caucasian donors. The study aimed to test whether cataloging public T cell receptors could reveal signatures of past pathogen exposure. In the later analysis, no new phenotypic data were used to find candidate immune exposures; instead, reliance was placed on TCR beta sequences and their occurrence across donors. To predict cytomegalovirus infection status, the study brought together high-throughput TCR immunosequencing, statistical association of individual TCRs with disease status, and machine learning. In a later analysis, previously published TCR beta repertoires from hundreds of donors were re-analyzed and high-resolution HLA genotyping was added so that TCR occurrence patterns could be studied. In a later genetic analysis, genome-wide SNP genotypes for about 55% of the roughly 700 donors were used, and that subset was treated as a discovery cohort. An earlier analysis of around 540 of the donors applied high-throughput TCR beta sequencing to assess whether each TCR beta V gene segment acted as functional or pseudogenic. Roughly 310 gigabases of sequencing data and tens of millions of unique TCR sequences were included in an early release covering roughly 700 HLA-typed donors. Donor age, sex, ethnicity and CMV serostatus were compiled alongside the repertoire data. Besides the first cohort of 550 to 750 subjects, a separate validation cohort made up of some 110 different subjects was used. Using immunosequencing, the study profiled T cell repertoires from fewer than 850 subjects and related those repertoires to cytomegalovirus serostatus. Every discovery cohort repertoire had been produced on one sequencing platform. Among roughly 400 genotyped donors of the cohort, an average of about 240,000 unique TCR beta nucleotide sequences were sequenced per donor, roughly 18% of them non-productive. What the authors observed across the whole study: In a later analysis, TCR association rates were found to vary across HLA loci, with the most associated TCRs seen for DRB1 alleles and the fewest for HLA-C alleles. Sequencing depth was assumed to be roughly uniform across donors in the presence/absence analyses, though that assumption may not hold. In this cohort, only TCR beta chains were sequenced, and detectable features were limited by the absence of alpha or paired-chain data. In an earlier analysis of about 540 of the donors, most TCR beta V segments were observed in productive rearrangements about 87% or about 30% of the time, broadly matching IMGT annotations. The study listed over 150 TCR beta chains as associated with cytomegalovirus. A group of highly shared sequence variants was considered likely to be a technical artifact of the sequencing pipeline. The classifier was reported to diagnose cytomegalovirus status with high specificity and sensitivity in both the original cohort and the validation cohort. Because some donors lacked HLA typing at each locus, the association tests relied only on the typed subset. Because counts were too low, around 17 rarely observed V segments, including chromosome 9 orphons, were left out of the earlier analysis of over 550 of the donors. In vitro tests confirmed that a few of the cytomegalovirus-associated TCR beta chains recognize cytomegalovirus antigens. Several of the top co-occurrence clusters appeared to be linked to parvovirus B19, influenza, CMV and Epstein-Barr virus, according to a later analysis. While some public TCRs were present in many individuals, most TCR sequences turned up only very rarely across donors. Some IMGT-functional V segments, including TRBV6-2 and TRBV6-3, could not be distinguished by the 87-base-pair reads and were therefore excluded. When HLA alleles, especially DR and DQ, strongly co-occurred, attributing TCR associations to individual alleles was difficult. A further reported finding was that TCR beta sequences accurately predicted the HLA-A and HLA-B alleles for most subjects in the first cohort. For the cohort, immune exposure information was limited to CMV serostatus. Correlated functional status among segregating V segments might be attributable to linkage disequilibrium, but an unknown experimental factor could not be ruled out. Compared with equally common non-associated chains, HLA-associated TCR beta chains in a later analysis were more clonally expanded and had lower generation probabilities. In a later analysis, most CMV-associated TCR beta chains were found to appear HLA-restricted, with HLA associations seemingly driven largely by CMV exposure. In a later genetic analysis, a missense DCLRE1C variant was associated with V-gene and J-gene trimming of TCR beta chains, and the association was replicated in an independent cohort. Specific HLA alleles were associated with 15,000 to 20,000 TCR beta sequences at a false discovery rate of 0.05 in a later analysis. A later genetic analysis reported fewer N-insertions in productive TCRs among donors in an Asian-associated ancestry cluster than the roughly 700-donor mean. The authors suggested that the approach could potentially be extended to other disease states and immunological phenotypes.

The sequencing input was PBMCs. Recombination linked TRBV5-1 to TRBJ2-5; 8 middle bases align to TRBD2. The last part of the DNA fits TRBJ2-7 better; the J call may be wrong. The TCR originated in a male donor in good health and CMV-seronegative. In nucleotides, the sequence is TGCGCCAGCAGTTCTAGCGGGTCCTACGAGCAGTACTTC. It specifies CASSSSGSYEQYF.